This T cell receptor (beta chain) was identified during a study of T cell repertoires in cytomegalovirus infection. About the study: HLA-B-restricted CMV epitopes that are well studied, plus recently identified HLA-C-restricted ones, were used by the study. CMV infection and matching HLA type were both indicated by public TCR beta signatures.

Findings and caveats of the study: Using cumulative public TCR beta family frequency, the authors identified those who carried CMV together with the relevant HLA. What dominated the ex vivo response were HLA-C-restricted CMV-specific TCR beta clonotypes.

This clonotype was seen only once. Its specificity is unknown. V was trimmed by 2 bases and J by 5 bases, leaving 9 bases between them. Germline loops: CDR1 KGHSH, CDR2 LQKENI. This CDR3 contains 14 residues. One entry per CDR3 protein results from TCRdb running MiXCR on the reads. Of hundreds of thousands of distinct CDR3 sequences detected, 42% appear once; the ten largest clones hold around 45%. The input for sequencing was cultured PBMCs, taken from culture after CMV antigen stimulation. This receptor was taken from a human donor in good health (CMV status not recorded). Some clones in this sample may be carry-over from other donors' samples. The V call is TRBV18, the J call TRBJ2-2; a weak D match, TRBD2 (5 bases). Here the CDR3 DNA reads TGTGCCAGCTCACCAGGGGAGAGGACCGGGGAGCTGTTTTTT. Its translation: CASSPGERTGELFF.